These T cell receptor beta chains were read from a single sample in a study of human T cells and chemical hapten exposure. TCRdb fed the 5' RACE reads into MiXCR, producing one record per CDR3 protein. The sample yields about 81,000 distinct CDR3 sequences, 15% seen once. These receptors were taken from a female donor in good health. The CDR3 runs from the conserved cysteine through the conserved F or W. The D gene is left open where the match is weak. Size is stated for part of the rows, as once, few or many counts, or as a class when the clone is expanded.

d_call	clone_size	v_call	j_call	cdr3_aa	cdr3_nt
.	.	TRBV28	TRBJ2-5	CASSPFSDGAGGSQYF	TGTGCCAGCAGTCCTTTTTCCGACGGAGCCGGCGGATCCCAGTACTTC
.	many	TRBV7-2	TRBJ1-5	CASGTDYNQPQHF	TGTGCCAGCGGGACGGACTACAATCAGCCCCAGCATTTT
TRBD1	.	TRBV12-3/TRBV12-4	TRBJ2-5	CASSSTGTGKETQYF	TGTGCCAGCAGTTCAACCGGGACAGGGAAAGAGACCCAGTACTTC
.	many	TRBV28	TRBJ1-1	CASTGDGENTEAFF	TGTGCCAGCACCGGGGACGGGGAGAACACTGAAGCTTTCTTT
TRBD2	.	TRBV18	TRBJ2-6	CASSPGRGSGANVLTF	TGTGCCAGCTCACCCGGGAGGGGTTCTGGGGCCAACGTCCTGACTTTC
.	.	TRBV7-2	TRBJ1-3	CASSLALSQGGNTIYF	TGTGCCAGCAGCTTAGCGCTAAGTCAGGGGGGAAACACCATATATTTT
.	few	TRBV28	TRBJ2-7	CASSSHYEQYF	TGTGCCAGCAGTTCTCACTACGAGCAGTACTTC
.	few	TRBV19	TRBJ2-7	CASGKSGGGLFREQYF	TGTGCCAGTGGAAAATCCGGTGGGGGTTTGTTTAGAGAGCAGTACTTC
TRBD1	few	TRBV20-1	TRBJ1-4	CSAAPGTAENEKLFF	TGCAGTGCCGCTCCGGGGACAGCTGAAAATGAAAAACTGTTTTTT
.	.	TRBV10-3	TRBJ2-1	CAIRGGGEQFF	TGTGCCATCAGAGGTGGGGGGGAGCAGTTCTTC
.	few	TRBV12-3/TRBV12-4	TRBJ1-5	CASSSFSGENQPQHF	TGTGCCAGCAGTTCTTTTTCGGGGGAGAATCAGCCCCAGCATTTT
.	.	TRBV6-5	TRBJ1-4	CARSRDKRREKLFF	TGTGCCAGAAGTAGGGACAAGAGGAGGGAAAAACTGTTTTTT
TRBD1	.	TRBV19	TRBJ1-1	CASSIDGGGNTEAFF	TGTGCCAGTAGTATAGATGGAGGGGGCAACACTGAAGCTTTCTTT